Here is one TCR beta chain with its context. Trimming pared 7 bases from V and 4 bases from J, leaving 22 bases between. CDR1 and CDR2 from the germline V gene are MDHEN and SYDVKM. This CDR3 is 16 amino acids long. Measured with immunoSEQ multiplex PCR; TCRdb has only the in-frame clones, and not every one. The sample consists of around 94,000 clones, around four fifths of them appearing once. The data are from a study of blood T cell repertoires in COVID-19. Study as a whole: PBMCs, B-cell-depleted T cells, or T cells provided the cDNA or gDNA that made up the material.

The sequence derives from a man between 50 and 59 years old with acute or convalescent COVID-19. Input material: peripheral blood. This chain connects TRBV28 to TRBJ2-5; possibly TRBD1 for D (6 bases). The CDR3 coding sequence is TGTGCCAGCATTACAGCCGGGACACCTGTGGGAGAGACCCAGTACTTC. Translating gives CASITAGTPVGETQYF.